The 9 T cell receptor beta chains given below trace back to one sample, sequenced in a study of a mutant IDH1 vaccine in newly diagnosed glioma. Method: immunoSEQ multiplex PCR; TCRdb's copy keeps in-frame clones and lacks some. The data contain about 54,000 clones, around 84% of them singletons. The sample's time point: week 35, safety follow-up. Vaccine doses each comprised 300 ug of mutant IDH1 20-mer peptide, with topical imiquimod. For these TCRs, the target antigens are not known. The specimen comprised PBMCs, sampled from a glioma patient whose treatment included an IDH1 peptide vaccine. These receptors originate from a woman between 18 and 29 years old with glioma.

The chain recombines TRBV19 with TRBJ1-1, with TRBD1 as a possible D gene (5 bases). V lost 3 bases to trimming and J lost 2 bases, with 16 bases between them. Germline loops: CDR1 LNHDA, CDR2 SQIVND (reference sequence). This CDR3 comprises 16 residues. DNA of the CDR3: TGTGCCAGTAGTATGGGGGGTGGCAGGGAAAACACTGAAGCTTTCTTT. It specifies CASSMGGGRENTEAFF.

The chain uses TRBV5-4 and TRBJ2-2, with D perhaps TRBD2 (6 bases). Germline V gives CDR1 SGHNT, CDR2 YYREEE (reference sequence). V lost 4 bases and J lost 0, with 10 bases in between. The CDR3 length is 15 residues. DNA for the CDR3: TGTGCCAGCAGCGCGGGACTTTCGAACACCGGGGAGCTGTTTTTT. This encodes CASSAGLSNTGELFF.

This clone is a singleton in its sample. This rearrangement joins TRBV5-1 to TRBJ1-4; no clear D gene. Trimming left V 4 bases short and J 8 bases short, with 18 bases between. The CDR3 runs 15 residues. Germline CDR1 reads SGHRS; CDR2 reads YFSETQ. CDR3 in amino acids: CASSPRWGENEKLFF. The CDR3 coding sequence is TGCGCCAGCAGCCCGCGGTGGGGTGAAAACGAAAAACTGTTTTTT.

This clone has just one count. The J gene is TRBJ2-1, the V gene TRBV9; D gene uncertain. Germline values: CDR1 SGDLS, CDR2 YYNGEE. The CDR3 has 12 amino acids. V was pared by 0 bases and J by 9 bases, with 7 bases between. The CDR3 is CASSVAVTEQFF. CDR3 coding DNA: TGTGCCAGCAGCGTAGCAGTGACTGAGCAGTTCTTC.

The chain employs TRBV6-5 and TRBJ1-1, with a weak D call TRBD1 (6 bases). Per the germline V gene, CDR1 is MNHEY and CDR2 is SVGAGI. The CDR3 sequence is 16 residues long. The V end lost 2 bases, the J end lost 4 bases, and 17 bases lay between the germline ends. As DNA, the CDR3 is TGTGCCAGCAGTTACGTATCGACAGGTTTAGGCACTGAAGCTTTCTTT. It yields the protein CASSYVSTGLGTEAFF.

This chain links TRBV4-1 with TRBJ2-7, with TRBD2 matching over 8 bases. Germline loops: CDR1 MGHRA, CDR2 YSYEKL. The CDR3 runs 17 residues. Germline trimming cut 1 base from V and 3 bases from J; bases unmatched to any gene: 11. The chain's CDR3 is CASSQGQGTRPFYEQYF. DNA of the CDR3: TGCGCCAGCAGCCAAGGCCAAGGGACTAGACCCTTCTACGAGCAGTACTTC.

The chain joins TRBV6-1 to TRBJ2-3; D is perhaps TRBD2 (7 bases). The CDR3 spans 16 residues. The germline V gene encodes CDR1 MNHNS and CDR2 SASEGT. Trimming cost V 4 bases and J 4 bases, with 18 bases left between them. DNA of the CDR3: TGTGCCAGCAGTGGTGTATCGGGGGAGGGGGCAGATACGCAGTATTTT. It specifies CASSGVSGEGADTQYF.

J is TRBJ1-2 and V is TRBV4-1; 8 positions agree with TRBD1. Trimming removed 1 base from V and 2 bases from J; junction bases left unmatched: 6. From germline, CDR1 is MGHRA and CDR2 YSYEKL. CDR3 length: 16 amino acids. CDR3 sequence: CASSQVQGAGNYGYTF. CDR3 DNA: TGCGCCAGCAGCCAAGTGCAGGGGGCTGGGAACTATGGCTACACCTTC.

This chain uses TRBV10-3 with TRBJ1-5, with TRBD1 matching over 10 bases. Germline CDR1 ENHRY, CDR2 SYGVKD. This CDR3 has 16 residues. Trimming at V came to 10 bases and at J to 2 bases, leaving 11 bases not matched to a gene. CDR3 in DNA: TGTGCCACCTCCCGGGACAGGGGAACGGGCAATCAGCCCCAGCATTTT. Protein product: CATSRDRGTGNQPQHF.